Many counts were recorded for the clone carrying this T cell receptor beta chain. Its antigen is unknown. The cell input for sorted libraries was 950,000 to 1,000,000, and those cells were CD4+ or CD8+ T cells. The sample originates from a study of neurological immune-mediated disorders. Study-wide points: Expansion of TCR clones was greatest in HTLV-1-associated myelopathy and smallest in multiple sclerosis, where it fell below that of healthy controls. Because no CDR3 amino acid sequences were shared across subjects by expanded clones, private repertoires were suggested in all groups.

By 5'RACE with 10-nucleotide random UMIs, the cDNA was made. Each CDR3 protein is one row after TCRdb ran MiXCR on the 5' RACE reads. The profile covers tens of thousands of distinct CDR3 sequences, with under 6.5% appearing a single time and 0.45% to 0.6% taken by the ten largest. Germline-derived CDR1 and CDR2 are SGHRS and YFSETQ. The CDR3 totals 12 residues. V gave up 8 bases and J gave up 4 bases; unmatched junction bases: 6. The TCR comes from a woman aged 40 to 49 in good health. J is TRBJ2-7 and V is TRBV5-1; TRBD1 agrees at 7 bases. The sample taken for sequencing was CD4+ T cells from blood. The CDR3 loop reads CASRTGEYEQYF. DNA for the CDR3: TGCGCCAGTCGTACAGGGGAGTACGAGCAGTACTTC.